The clone carrying this T cell receptor beta chain was recorded once. Its cognate antigen is unknown. The data are from a study of shared clonotypes between healthy human individuals. The assay ran at deep level. Here immunoSEQ multiplex PCR was the method, and the copy in TCRdb shows in-frame clones only, minus some. The sample includes 2 million to 3 million clones, over 85% of them seen just once. Study-level findings and limits: Between a few donors, naive CD4 clonotypes were shared at a level of around 5.1%. Relative to their counterparts shared across all four donors, non-shared clonotypes exhibited diminished generation probabilities.

Splitting the CD4+ cells yielded a CD45RA+ naive subset and a CD45RA-negative memory subset. Looked up from germline, CDR1 is SGHKS and CDR2 is YYEKEE (reference sequence). The V gene end was trimmed by 4 bases and the J gene end by 5 bases; junction bases not matched to a gene: 9. This CDR3 is built from 16 residues. The rearrangement joins TRBV5-5 to TRBJ2-2; 9 bases match TRBD1. The sample taken for sequencing was naive CD4+ T cells from PBMCs. Regarding subset: CD45RA+ positively selected. This receptor was taken from a man between 18 and 29 years old in good health. Some clones in this sample may be carry-over from other donors' samples. CDR3 residues: CASSPRTGVGTGELFF. In DNA, the CDR3 is TGTGCCAGCAGCCCCAGGACAGGGGTCGGTACCGGGGAGCTGTTTTTT.